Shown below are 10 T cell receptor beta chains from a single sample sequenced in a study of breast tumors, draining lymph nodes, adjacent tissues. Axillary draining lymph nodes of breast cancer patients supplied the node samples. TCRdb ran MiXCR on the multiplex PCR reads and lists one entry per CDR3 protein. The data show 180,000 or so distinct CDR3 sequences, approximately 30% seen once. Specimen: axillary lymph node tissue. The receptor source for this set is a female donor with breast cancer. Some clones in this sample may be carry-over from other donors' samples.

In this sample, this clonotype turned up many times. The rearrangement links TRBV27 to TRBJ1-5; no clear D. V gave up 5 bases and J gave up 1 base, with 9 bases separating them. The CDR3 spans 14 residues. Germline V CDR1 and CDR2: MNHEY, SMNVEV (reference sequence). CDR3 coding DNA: TGTGCCAGCAGTCAAGACGGGAGCAATCAGCCCCAGCATTTT. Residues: CASSQDGSNQPQHF.

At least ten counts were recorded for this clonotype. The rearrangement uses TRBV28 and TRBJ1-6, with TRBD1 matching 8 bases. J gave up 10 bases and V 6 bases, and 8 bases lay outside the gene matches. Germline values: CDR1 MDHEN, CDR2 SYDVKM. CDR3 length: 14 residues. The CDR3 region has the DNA TGTGCCAGCAGACCAACAGGGGGGGGATCACCCCTCCACTTT. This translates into CASRPTGGGSPLHF.

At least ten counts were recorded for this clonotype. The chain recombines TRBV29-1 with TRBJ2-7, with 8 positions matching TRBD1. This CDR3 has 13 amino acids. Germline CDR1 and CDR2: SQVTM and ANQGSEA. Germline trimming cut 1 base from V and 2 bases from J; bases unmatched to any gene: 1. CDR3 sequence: CSVEGTGTYEQYF. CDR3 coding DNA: TGCAGCGTTGAAGGGACAGGGACCTACGAGCAGTACTTC.

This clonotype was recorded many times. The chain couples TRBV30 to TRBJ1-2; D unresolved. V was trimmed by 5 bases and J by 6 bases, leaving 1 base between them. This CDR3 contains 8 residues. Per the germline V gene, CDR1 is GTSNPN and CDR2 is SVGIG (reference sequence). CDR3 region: CAWDGYTF. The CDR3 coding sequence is TGTGCCTGGGATGGCTACACCTTC.

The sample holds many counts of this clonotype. CDR3 in amino acids: CASSSVAGIQETQYF. The CDR3 DNA is TGCGCCAGCAGCTCCGTTGCGGGGATCCAAGAGACCCAGTACTTC. The chain joins TRBV5-1 to TRBJ2-5, with D possibly TRBD2 on 6 matching bases. V was clipped by 3 bases and J by 1 base, with 13 bases between them. Germline loops: CDR1 SGHRS, CDR2 YFSETQ. This CDR3 has 15 residues.

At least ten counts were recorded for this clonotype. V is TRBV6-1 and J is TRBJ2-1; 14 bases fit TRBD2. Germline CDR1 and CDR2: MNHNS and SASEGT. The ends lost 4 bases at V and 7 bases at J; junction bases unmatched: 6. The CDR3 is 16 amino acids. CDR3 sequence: CASSGGTSGGQNEQFF. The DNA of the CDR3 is TGTGCCAGCAGTGGGGGGACTAGCGGGGGACAAAATGAGCAGTTCTTC.

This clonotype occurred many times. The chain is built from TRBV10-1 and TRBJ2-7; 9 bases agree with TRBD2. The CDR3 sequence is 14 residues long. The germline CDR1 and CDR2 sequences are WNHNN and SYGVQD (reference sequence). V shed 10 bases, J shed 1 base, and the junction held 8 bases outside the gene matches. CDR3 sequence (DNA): TGCGCCACCCTTAGCGGGAGCGTATCCTACGAGCAGTACTTC. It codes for CATLSGSVSYEQYF.

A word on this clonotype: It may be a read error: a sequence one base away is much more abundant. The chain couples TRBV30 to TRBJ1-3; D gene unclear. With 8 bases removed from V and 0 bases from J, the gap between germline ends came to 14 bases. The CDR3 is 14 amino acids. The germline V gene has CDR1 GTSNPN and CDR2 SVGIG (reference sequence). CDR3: CARMGSYSGNTIYF. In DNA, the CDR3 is TGTGCCCGGATGGGTAGCTACTCTGGAAACACCATATATTTT.

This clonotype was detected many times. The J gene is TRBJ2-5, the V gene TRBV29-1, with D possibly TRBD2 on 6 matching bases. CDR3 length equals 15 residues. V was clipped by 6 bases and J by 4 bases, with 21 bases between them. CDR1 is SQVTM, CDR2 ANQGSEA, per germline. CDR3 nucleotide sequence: TGCAGCGTGCCCCCAGGTGAAGGGGAGGCAGAGACCCAGTACTTC. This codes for CSVPPGEGEAETQYF. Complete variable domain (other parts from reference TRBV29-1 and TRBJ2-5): SAVISQKPSRDICQRGTSLTIQCQVDSQVTMMFWYRQQPGQSLTLIATANQGSEATYESGFVIDKFPISRPNLTFSTLTVSNMSPEDSSIYLCSVPPGEGEAETQYFGPGTRLLVL.

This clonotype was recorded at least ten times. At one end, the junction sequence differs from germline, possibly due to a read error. The DNA of the CDR3 is TGTGCCAGCAGCTCCTACTTTGATCGGGGAGGGGGGGACTTC. Protein sequence: CASSSYFDRGGGDF. The V call is TRBV7-2, the J call TRBJ2-5; possibly TRBD2 for D (7 bases). Germline loops: CDR1 SGHTA, CDR2 FQGNSA. This CDR3 comprises 14 residues. The whole variable domain, filled in from reference TRBV7-2 and TRBJ2-5, reads GAGVSQSPSNKVTEKGKDVELRCDPISGHTALYWYRQSLGQGLEFLIYFQGNSAPDKSGLPSDRFSAERTGGSVSTLTIQRTQQEDSAVYLCASSSYFDRGGGDFGPGTRLLVL.